Listed here are 11 T cell receptor beta chains from one sample, sequenced in a study of T cell repertoires in cytomegalovirus infection. TCRdb itself ran the reads through MiXCR, one entry per CDR3 protein. The sample contains about 740,000 distinct CDR3 sequences, about a third of which appear only once. The sequenced sample consisted of PBMCs. These receptors all come from a human donor in good health (CMV status not recorded). Some clones in this sample may be carry-over from other donors' samples.

The V gene is TRBV19, the J gene TRBJ1-2; no firm D call. The V gene's germline CDR1 is LNHDA and CDR2 SQIVND (reference sequence). Trimming shortened V by 3 bases and J by 2 bases, and 7 bases separated the two germline ends. The CDR3 has 13 residues. The CDR3 DNA is TGTGCCAGTAGTATCTCGGGGAACTATGGCTACACCTTC. It encodes CASSISGNYGYTF. The whole variable domain, remainder taken from reference TRBV19 and TRBJ1-2, is DGGITQSPKYLFRKEGQNVTLSCEQNLNHDAMYWYRQDPGQGLRLIYYSQIVNDFQKGDIAEGYSVSREKKESFPLTVTSAQKNPTAFYLCASSISGNYGYTFGSGTRLTVV.

This clonotype was picked up many times. The rearrangement joins TRBV12-3 or TRBV12-4 to TRBJ2-3, with D unclear. This CDR3 has 16 amino acids. Between the trimmed V and J ends, which lost 0 bases and 2 bases, there was a span of 12 bases. CDR3 residues: CASSLAEFPNTDTQYF. In DNA form, the CDR3 reads TGTGCCAGCAGTTTAGCGGAGTTCCCAAACACAGATACGCAGTATTTT.

The chain joins TRBV3-1 to TRBJ2-2; 8 bases match TRBD2. The CDR3 is 16 residues long. Trimming removed 1 base from V and 0 bases from J; junction bases left unmatched: 1. Germline loops: CDR1 LGHDT, CDR2 YNNKEL (reference sequence). The CDR3 region has the DNA TGTGCCAGCAGCCAAGGGACTAGCTCGAACACCGGGGAGCTGTTTTTT. The encoded protein is CASSQGTSSNTGELFF.

This chain uses TRBV7-2 with TRBJ1-1, with D tentatively TRBD1 (5 bases). CDR1 SGHTA and CDR2 FQGNSA come from the germline V gene. This CDR3 is built from 16 residues. V dropped 2 bases and J dropped 2 bases, with 15 bases sitting between them. The chain's CDR3 is CASSLPGPGTNTEAFF. The CDR3 bases are TGTGCCAGCAGCTTACCCGGGCCGGGGACTAACACTGAAGCTTTCTTT. The full variable domain, rest sourced from reference TRBV7-2 and TRBJ1-1, is GAGVSQSPSNKVTEKGKDVELRCDPISGHTALYWYRQSLGQGLEFLIYFQGNSAPDKSGLPSDRFSAERTGGSVSTLTIQRTQQEDSAVYLCASSLPGPGTNTEAFFGQGTRLTVV.

The chain joins TRBV10-3 to TRBJ2-1; TRBD2 matches at 12 bases. The J segment lost 3 bases and the V segment lost 0 bases, leaving 12 bases of the junction unmatched. There are 20 residues in the CDR3. Germline V gene data show CDR1 as ENHRY and CDR2 as SYGVKD. CDR3 sequence (DNA): TGTGCCATCAGTGAGTCCGATTCAGGACTAGCGGGACTTATCTACAATGAGCAGTTCTTC. Translated, it gives CAISESDSGLAGLIYNEQFF.

The chain uses TRBV12-3 or TRBV12-4 and TRBJ2-5; D call uncertain. The length of the CDR3 is 14 residues. Between the trimmed V and J ends, which lost 5 bases and 1 base, there was a span of 11 bases. CDR3 protein: CASSAHGSQETQYF. The CDR3 DNA reads as TGTGCCAGCAGTGCCCATGGCAGCCAAGAGACCCAGTACTTC.

This chain links TRBV6-1 with TRBJ2-3, with D possibly matching TRBD1 (5 bases). Trimming pared 4 bases from V and 6 bases from J, leaving 11 bases between. This CDR3 has 13 amino acids. In germline, CDR1 is MNHNS, CDR2 SASEGT. This chain's CDR3 is CASSAGPRDTQYF. The DNA for the CDR3 is TGTGCCAGCAGTGCAGGGCCTCGGGATACGCAGTATTTT.

This clonotype was observed a handful of times. J is TRBJ1-5 and V is TRBV20-1; D unresolved. The V and J ends lost 4 bases and 7 bases respectively, with 11 bases between them. Germline CDR1 DFQATT, CDR2 SNEGSKA (reference sequence). The CDR3 totals 12 residues. Here the CDR3 reads CSANRVGQPQHF. In DNA form, the CDR3 reads TGCAGTGCTAATCGAGTGGGCCAGCCCCAGCATTTT.

Concerning this clonotype: One end of the junction fails to match germline, which may point to a read error. The chain employs TRBV28 and TRBJ1-4; tentative D call: TRBD1 (6 bases). The CDR3 sequence is 16 residues long. In germline, CDR1 is MDHEN, CDR2 SYDVKM. CDR3 protein: CASNQTPGHLTGKLFF. Written as DNA, the CDR3 is TGTGCCAGCAATCAAACCCCGGGACACCTTACCGGGAAACTTTTTTTT.

In regard to this clonotype: This CDR3 fails to terminate in the conserved phenylalanine or tryptophan, so it likely reflects a read error. The V call is TRBV20-1, the J call TRBJ1-1, with TRBD1 matching over 10 bases. The length of the CDR3 is 14 residues. CDR1 DFQATT and CDR2 SNEGSKA come from the germline V gene (reference sequence). J lost 4 bases, V lost 1 base, and 3 bases had no gene match. The chain's CDR3 is CSARGQGAFTEAFL. The DNA for the CDR3 is TGCAGTGCTAGAGGACAGGGGGCCTTCACTGAAGCTTTCTTG.

This clonotype came up a few times. The rearrangement links TRBV2 to TRBJ2-4; TRBD2 might be the D (6 bases). The CDR3 spans 15 residues. The V gene lost 7 bases and the J gene lost 6 bases, with 19 bases spanning the gap. Germline CDR1 SNHLY, CDR2 FYNNEI. This CDR3 is CASNGPGVVGNIQYF. The CDR3 DNA is TGTGCCAGCAACGGCCCGGGAGTCGTAGGAAACATTCAGTACTTC.